Presented here are 24 T cell receptor beta chains from one specimen sequenced in a study of technical replicates of blood from a few donors. The repertoire was sequenced with immunoSEQ multiplex PCR; TCRdb's copy has only in-frame clones and lacks some. This table holds about 62,000 clones, under 90% found once. The sequenced sample consisted of PBMCs. These receptors all stem from a human donor in good health. Some clones in this sample may be carry-over from other donors' samples.

The chain couples TRBV28 to TRBJ1-1; possibly TRBD1 for D (6 bases). This CDR3 is built from 14 residues. Germline V gene sequence: CDR1 MDHEN, CDR2 SYDVKM. Trimming took 5 bases from V and 4 from J, leaving 14 bases between them. The CDR3 here is CASSKQGLGTEAFF. The CDR3 DNA follows: TGTGCCAGCAGTAAACAGGGATTGGGCACTGAAGCTTTCTTT.

This clone has just a few counts. V gene TRBV11-2 combines with J gene TRBJ2-1, with D perhaps TRBD1 (5 bases). The V gene's germline CDR1 is SGHAT and CDR2 FQNNGV. V shed 5 bases and J shed 1 base, with 18 bases lying between them. CDR3 length equals 17 residues. DNA for the CDR3: TGTGCCAGCAGCAGGACACCGGGCTACTTTTCCTACAATGAGCAGTTCTTC. Residues: CASSRTPGYFSYNEQFF.

V gene TRBV18 combines with J gene TRBJ2-2, with 8 nucleotides matching TRBD1. Germline CDR1 is KGHSH and CDR2 is LQKENI. The CDR3 has 15 residues. J was trimmed by 6 bases and V by 5 bases; bases with no gene match: 8. The CDR3 coding sequence is TGTGCCAGCTCAAGCAGACAGGGGAATTCCGGGGAGCTGTTTTTT. This translates into CASSSRQGNSGELFF.

In its sample, this clone was seen a few times. The chain has TRBV6-5 and TRBJ2-7; a weak D match, TRBD2 (5 bases). Germline CDR1 is MNHEY and CDR2 is SVGAGI. The ends were cut back, 5 bases at V and 4 bases at J, with 15 bases in the middle. This CDR3 comprises 14 residues. The CDR3 nucleotides read TGTGCCAGCAGTATGGACCGGGATTTATACGAGCAGTACTTC. Translating gives CASSMDRDLYEQYF.

The V gene is TRBV5-4, the J gene TRBJ2-7; TRBD2 agrees at 7 bases. The CDR3 spans 16 residues. J was trimmed by 6 bases and V by 4 bases; bases with no gene match: 16. From germline, CDR1 is SGHNT and CDR2 YYREEE (reference sequence). The CDR3 bases are TGTGCCAGCAGCCCAGCAGCAGGAACCGGGACTACCGAGCAGTACTTC. This encodes CASSPAAGTGTTEQYF. Looking up the rest from reference TRBV5-4 and TRBJ2-7 gives the full variable domain: ETGVTQSPTHLIKTRGQQVTLRCSSQSGHNTVSWYQQALGQGPQFIFQYYREEENGRGNFPPRFSGLQFPNYSSELNVNALELDDSALYLCASSPAAGTGTTEQYFGPGTRLTVT.

This clone has at least ten counts. V gene TRBV6-1 combines with J gene TRBJ2-7; TRBD2 aligns across 11 bases. CDR3 size: 16 residues. CDR1 MNHNS and CDR2 SASEGT come from the germline V gene. V shed 4 bases, J shed 3 bases, and the junction held 8 bases outside the gene matches. The CDR3 reads CASSALAGENRYEQYF. CDR3 nucleotide sequence: TGTGCCAGCAGTGCACTAGCGGGGGAAAACCGCTACGAGCAGTACTTC.

The J gene is TRBJ2-2, the V gene TRBV18; no definite D call. Between the trimmed V and J ends, which lost 0 bases and 13 bases, there was a span of 12 bases. This CDR3 contains 13 residues. Looked up from germline, CDR1 is KGHSH and CDR2 is LQKENI. CDR3 residues: CASSPPSYLRLFF. For the CDR3, the DNA is TGTGCCAGCTCACCACCTTCCTACTTAAGGCTGTTTTTT.

This sequence joins TRBV6-5 and TRBJ1-1, with 12 bases matching TRBD1. Per germline, CDR1 MNHEY and CDR2 SVGAGI. The J segment lost 6 bases and the V segment lost 5 bases, leaving 7 bases of the junction unmatched. The CDR3 sequence is 15 residues long. CDR3 coding DNA: TGTGCCAGCAGTGTGGGGACAGGGGGCGCCGCTGAAGCTTTCTTT. Its protein product is CASSVGTGGAAEAFF.

This rearrangement joins TRBV27 to TRBJ1-1; no clear D. V shed 0 bases and J shed 0 bases, with 8 bases lying between them. CDR3 size: 15 residues. Germline loops: CDR1 MNHEY, CDR2 SMNVEV (reference sequence). This CDR3 reads CASSLSADLNTEAFF. The CDR3 coding sequence is TGTGCCAGCAGTTTATCGGCAGATTTGAACACTGAAGCTTTCTTT.

The chain recombines TRBV7-9 with TRBJ1-4; 7 positions match TRBD1. The CDR3 spans 14 residues. CDR1 and CDR2 from the germline V gene are SEHNR and FQNEAQ (reference sequence). V gave up 3 bases and J gave up 6 bases; unmatched junction bases: 4. CDR3 in DNA: TGTGCCAGCAGCTTCGACAGGGCCTATGAAAAACTGTTTTTT. It yields the protein CASSFDRAYEKLFF.

The J gene is TRBJ2-7, the V gene TRBV6-6, with 12 positions matching TRBD2. The trim removed 4 bases at V and 2 bases at J, leaving 3 bases unmatched. This CDR3 contains 15 residues. The germline V gene has CDR1 MNHNY and CDR2 SVGAGI (reference sequence). The CDR3 DNA reads TGTGCCAGCAGTTCTGGACTAGCGGGAACCTACGAGCAGTACTTC. Translated: CASSSGLAGTYEQYF.

A single count supports this clone. The chain couples TRBV7-9 to TRBJ2-1, with D tentatively TRBD2 (6 bases). CDR1 and CDR2 from the germline V gene are SEHNR and FQNEAQ (reference sequence). V was clipped by 4 bases and J by 6 bases, with 16 bases between them. The CDR3 is 15 residues long. CDR3 amino acids: CASSSRGSAGNEQFF. The CDR3 bases are TGTGCCAGCAGCTCCCGGGGGTCCGCGGGCAATGAGCAGTTCTTC.

This clone was found a few times. The chain joins TRBV5-6 to TRBJ1-1; 8 nucleotides line up with TRBD1. CDR1 SGHDT and CDR2 YYEEEE come from the germline V gene. After removal of 4 bases from V and 3 bases from J, the junction contained 8 bases not matched to a gene. CDR3 length: 15 residues. CDR3 amino acids: CASSRGTGGDTEAFF. Here the CDR3 DNA reads TGTGCCAGCAGCAGGGGGACAGGAGGGGACACTGAAGCTTTCTTT.

The V call is TRBV6-1, the J call TRBJ1-3, with 7 bases fitting TRBD1. This CDR3 comprises 14 residues. The junction had 5 bases not matched to a gene; V was cut back by 7 bases and J by 2 bases. Germline-derived CDR1 and CDR2 are MNHNS and SASEGT. Here the CDR3 DNA reads TGTGCCAGCACAACCGGGACAGCTGGAAACACCATATATTTT. It codes for CASTTGTAGNTIYF.

The chain couples TRBV29-1 to TRBJ2-5; 8 bases match TRBD2. Trimming at V came to 4 bases and at J to 13 bases, leaving 14 bases not matched to a gene. CDR1 is SQVTM and CDR2 is ANQGSEA in the germline V gene. This CDR3 comprises 13 residues. CDR3 nucleotides: TGCAGCGTTGGTAGCGGGGTAGCGGGAACACCGTACTTC. Its protein product is CSVGSGVAGTPYF.

The rearrangement links TRBV14 to TRBJ1-6; D unresolved. The CDR3 loop spans 15 amino acids. V was trimmed by 1 base and J by 6 bases, leaving 10 bases between them. The germline gives CDR1 SGHDN, CDR2 FVKESK. This chain's CDR3 is CASSQVGGGNSPLHF. The CDR3 DNA reads TGTGCCAGCAGCCAAGTAGGTGGAGGTAATTCACCCCTCCACTTT.

V gene TRBV5-1 combines with J gene TRBJ2-1; 7 bases fit TRBD2. Losses at the gene ends were 4 bases for V and 7 bases for J; bases not matched to a gene: 14. Germline loops: CDR1 SGHRS, CDR2 YFSETQ. The CDR3 has 16 residues. In DNA, the CDR3 is TGCGCCAGCAGCACCCGCCCGGCGGGAGAAACGAATGAGCAGTTCTTC. Protein sequence: CASSTRPAGETNEQFF.

The CDR3 nucleotides are TGTGCCAGCAGCTTAATGCAGGGGGATTCACCCCTCCACTTT. It translates to CASSLMQGDSPLHF. V gene TRBV7-9 combines with J gene TRBJ1-6; 7 positions agree with TRBD1. Trimming removed 2 bases from V and 8 bases from J; junction bases left unmatched: 3. The CDR3 consists of 14 residues. CDR1 and CDR2 (germline): SEHNR, FQNEAQ (reference sequence).

This sequence joins TRBV4-3 and TRBJ2-7; 11 bases match TRBD2. The CDR3 runs to 16 residues. Germline loops: CDR1 LGHNA, CDR2 YSLEER. V was pared by 4 bases and J by 0 bases, with 5 bases of the junction left unmatched. The CDR3 region is CASSRETSGDSYEQYF. The CDR3 DNA follows: TGCGCCAGCAGCCGCGAGACTAGCGGGGACTCCTACGAGCAGTACTTC.

The rearrangement joins TRBV18 to TRBJ2-1; 10 bases line up with TRBD2. With V trimmed by 1 base and J by 8 bases, 8 bases remained unmatched. Germline assignment: CDR1 KGHSH and CDR2 LQKENI. The CDR3 extends over 16 amino acids. The CDR3 protein is CASSPLRSGGGDEQFF. Written as DNA, the CDR3 is TGTGCCAGCTCACCACTAAGGAGCGGGGGGGGCGATGAGCAGTTCTTC.

This chain links TRBV7-6 with TRBJ2-7; 10 positions match TRBD2. The trim removed 1 base at V and 5 bases at J, leaving 2 bases unmatched. Germline CDR1 reads SGHVS; CDR2 reads FNYEAQ. The CDR3 loop spans 14 amino acids. The CDR3 coding sequence is TGTGCCAGCAGCTTAGGCCTAGCGGGAGACGAGCAGTACTTC. Translation gives CASSLGLAGDEQYF.

The chain links TRBV9 to TRBJ2-7; 7 bases match TRBD2. V lost 0 bases to trimming and J lost 7 bases; unmatched junction nucleotides: 4. Germline V gene lookup returns CDR1 SGDLS and CDR2 YYNGEE. The CDR3 is 13 amino acids. The CDR3 spells CASSVATGREQYF. The CDR3 DNA is TGTGCCAGCAGCGTAGCCACCGGGAGGGAGCAGTACTTC.

The genes are TRBV25-1 and TRBJ2-4; 7 bases fit TRBD1. This CDR3 is built from 13 residues. CDR1 and CDR2 (germline): MGHDK, SYGVNS. The V and J ends lost 3 bases and 7 bases, in that order; junction bases with no gene match: 3. CDR3 DNA sequence: TGTGCCAGCAGTGACGTACAGGGGAACATTCAGTACTTC. It encodes CASSDVQGNIQYF.

In this sample, this clone turned up once. This chain uses TRBV4-1 with TRBJ2-2; D possibly corresponds to TRBD1 (5 bases). Trimming pared 0 bases from V and 3 bases from J, leaving 20 bases between. The V gene's germline CDR1 is MGHRA and CDR2 YSYEKL. The CDR3 is 19 amino acids. The CDR3 loop is CASSQDVGRTATYTGELFF. The CDR3 nucleotides are TGCGCCAGCAGCCAAGATGTGGGGCGCACAGCAACGTACACCGGGGAGCTGTTTTTT.